Listed below are T cell receptor beta chains from one sample, sequenced in a study of Ad26.COV2.S vaccination and SARS-CoV-2 variants. Some clones are missing from TCRdb's copy, which holds only in-frame ones; the method was immunoSEQ multiplex PCR. Of a few hundred thousand clones in the sample, around four fifths were seen once. The sequencing here drew on peripheral blood, taken in a trial of Ad26.COV2.S vaccine versus placebo. These receptors came from a person aged 18 to 65 who received the Ad26.COV2.S COVID-19 vaccine or a placebo. CDR3s include the opening cysteine and the closing phenylalanine or tryptophan. A D gene is named only where the DNA matches it firmly. Clone size is stated in some rows and not others, as once, few, many or a class when expanded.

v_gene,d_gene,abundance,j_gene,CDR3nt,CDR3aa
TRBV12-3/TRBV12-4,-,-,TRBJ1-6,TGTGCCAGCAGCAGGGTGCCTAATTCACCCCTCCACTTT,CASSRVPNSPLHF
TRBV5-1,-,-,TRBJ2-1,TGCGCCAGCAGCTTGGCCGGTAGCTCCTACAATGAGCAGTTCTTC,CASSLAGSSYNEQFF
TRBV16,-,-,TRBJ2-2,TGTGCCAGCAGCCAATCAATTATCGACGGGGAGCTGTTTTTT,CASSQSIIDGELFF
TRBV5-6,-,-,TRBJ1-6,TGTGCCAGCAGCTATTGGACAGAGAGCTCCTATAATTCACCCCTCCACTTT,CASSYWTESSYNSPLHF
TRBV7-9,TRBD1,-,TRBJ2-3,TGTGCCAGCAGCTTAGGGGGACAGGGGGCCACAGATACGCAGTATTTT,CASSLGGQGATDTQYF
TRBV19,TRBD1,-,TRBJ1-2,TGTGCCAGTAGTATAGCTACAGGGGGCTATGGCTACACCTTC,CASSIATGGYGYTF
TRBV5-1,-,-,TRBJ2-5,TGCGCCAGCAGGGCAGGGAGTCAAGAGACCCAGTACTTC,CASRAGSQETQYF
TRBV5-6,-,-,TRBJ1-2,TGTGCCAGCAGCTGGGGACACGTCAATGGCTACACCTTC,CASSWGHVNGYTF
TRBV18,-,-,TRBJ1-1,TGTGCCAGCTCTCCTAACAGGGCGAACACTGAAGCTTTCTTT,CASSPNRANTEAFF
TRBV9,TRBD2,-,TRBJ2-7,TGTGCCAGCAGCCCTTCCGGCGGGGGATCCTACGAGCAGTACTTC,CASSPSGGGSYEQYF
TRBV2,-,few,TRBJ1-6,TGTGCCAGCTATAAGACCGGGACTAGGGATTCACCCCTCCACTTT,CASYKTGTRDSPLHF